The 2 T cell receptor beta chains presented below share a single source sample, sequenced in a study of blood T cell repertoires in COVID-19. This table comes from immunoSEQ multiplex PCR, and its TCRdb copy is limited to in-frame clones, with some not included. The sample includes tens of thousands of clones, about 80% seen only once; the top ten take 46%. Sequenced material: peripheral blood. Source of these receptors: a woman between 70 and 85 years old with acute or convalescent COVID-19.

This chain uses TRBV28 with TRBJ1-2; 8 nucleotides align to TRBD1. Germline V gene data show CDR1 as MDHEN and CDR2 as SYDVKM. CDR3 length: 16 residues. The J segment lost 5 bases and the V segment lost 3 bases, leaving 11 bases of the junction unmatched. CDR3 DNA sequence: TGTGCCAGCAGTTTCTCTGGACAGGGCGGAGGGTATGGCTACACCTTC. Translated, it gives CASSFSGQGGGYGYTF.

This clone was recorded at least ten times. The chain couples TRBV9 to TRBJ2-3, with TRBD2 matching over 8 bases. The CDR3 totals 16 residues. V was clipped by 4 bases and J by 1 base; unmatched bases: 8. The V gene's germline CDR1 is SGDLS and CDR2 YYNGEE. The CDR3 region has the DNA TGTGCCAGCAGCCCTGGACTAGCTGCTGGCACAGATACGCAGTATTTT. Its translation: CASSPGLAAGTDTQYF.